This TCR beta chain was captured in a study of T cells and Merkel cell carcinoma outcomes. General observations from the study: Reportedly, T-cell repertoire with density predicts Merkel cell carcinoma outcomes.

Some clones are missing from TCRdb's copy, which holds only in-frame ones; the method was immunoSEQ multiplex PCR. The profile shows about 10,000 clones, roughly 80% of them singletons. This clone was recorded once. Its antigen is not known. CDR1 and CDR2 (germline): MDHEN, SYDVKM. Trimming stripped 1 base from V and 2 bases from J, with 12 bases between. The CDR3 has 15 amino acids. The receptor was isolated from a human donor with Merkel cell carcinoma. J is TRBJ2-7 and V is TRBV28; TRBD2 might be the D (6 bases). Sequenced: tumor tissue from Merkel cell carcinoma. The DNA for the CDR3 is TGTGCCAGCAGTTTATTGGGGACTCTCGCCTACGAGCAGTACTTC. This translates into CASSLLGTLAYEQYF.